Below are 25 T cell receptor beta chains sequenced from a single sample in a study of blood T cell repertoires in COVID-19. The table came from immunoSEQ multiplex PCR; TCRdb's copy has only in-frame clones and leaves some out. The profile covers tens of thousands of clones, with approximately 80% appearing a single time and around 25% taken by the ten largest. Sequences were obtained from peripheral blood. The source of these receptors is a man aged 60-69 years with acute or convalescent COVID-19.

This clone was seen more than once but under ten times. V usage is TRBV20-1 and J usage is TRBJ1-4; 11 bases align to TRBD1. Germline V gives CDR1 DFQATT, CDR2 SNEGSKA (reference sequence). J gave up 7 bases and V 3 bases, and 4 bases lay outside the gene matches. This CDR3 comprises 14 residues. The CDR3 loop reads CSASTGTGGEKLFF. CDR3 sequence (DNA): TGCAGTGCTAGTACCGGGACAGGGGGTGAAAAACTGTTTTTT.

The V gene is TRBV15, the J gene TRBJ1-1; tentatively, D is TRBD1 (5 bases). This CDR3 comprises 13 residues. Germline-derived CDR1 and CDR2 are LNHNV and YYDKDF (reference sequence). V lost 8 bases, J lost 6 bases, and 16 bases lay in between. CDR3 coding DNA: TGTGCCACCTCCCGGGGAGGGGCCGCTGAAGCTTTCTTT. This codes for CATSRGGAAEAFF. The full variable domain, its missing parts supplied by reference TRBV15 and TRBJ1-1, is DAMVIQNPRYQVTQFGKPVTLSCSQTLNHNVMYWYQQKSSQAPKLLFHYYDKDFNNEADTPDNFQSRRPNTSFCFLDIRSPGLGDTAMYLCATSRGGAAEAFFGQGTRLTVV.

V usage is TRBV11-3 and J usage is TRBJ2-3; 8 positions agree with TRBD1. Germline loops: CDR1 SGHNT, CDR2 YENEEA. CDR3 length: 15 amino acids. V lost 6 bases and J lost 6; bases outside the gene matches: 11. CDR3: CASSLGQDPRDTQYF. Written as DNA, the CDR3 is TGTGCCAGCAGTCTGGGACAGGACCCCAGGGATACGCAGTATTTT.

This rearrangement joins TRBV27 to TRBJ1-1, with 7 bases identical to TRBD1. CDR1 and CDR2 from the germline V gene are MNHEY and SMNVEV (reference sequence). There are 17 residues in the CDR3. V dropped 3 bases and J dropped 5; count of bases not matched to a gene: 15. CDR3 nucleotides: TGTGCCAGCAGTTTTAGCTGGGACAGCCCCTTGAGAACTGAAGCTTTCTTT. This codes for CASSFSWDSPLRTEAFF.

The rearrangement links TRBV4-1 to TRBJ1-2, with TRBD1 matching 7 bases. Unmatched junction bases numbered 5, after V lost 0 bases and J lost 4 bases. This CDR3 has 15 residues. Germline V gene lookup returns CDR1 MGHRA and CDR2 YSYEKL. The DNA of the CDR3 is TGCGCCAGCAGCCAAGAAGGAAACAGGGGCTATGGCTACACCTTC. This codes for CASSQEGNRGYGYTF.

This clone appeared a few times. One junction end does not reproduce the germline sequence, and a read error may be involved. The chain links TRBV27 to TRBJ1-5; D uncertain. The CDR3 length is 9 residues. The germline CDR1 and CDR2 sequences are MNHEY and SMNVEV (reference sequence). DNA of the CDR3: TGCAATAGCAATCAGCCCCAGCATTTT. This codes for CNSNQPQHF.

Here the CDR3 DNA reads TGTGCCAGCGCCGCCGGAGGGCAGGGAACTAATGAAAAACTGTTTTTT. This codes for CASAAGGQGTNEKLFF. This chain links TRBV28 with TRBJ1-4, with D perhaps matching TRBD1 (5 bases). CDR3 size: 16 residues. Germline V gene data show CDR1 as MDHEN and CDR2 as SYDVKM. V lost 8 bases and J 1 base, leaving 17 bases between the germline ends.

This chain uses TRBV7-2 with TRBJ1-4; 7 nucleotides line up with TRBD1. The CDR3 length is 14 residues. The trim removed 6 bases at V and 7 bases at J, leaving 8 bases unmatched. CDR1 SGHTA and CDR2 FQGNSA come from the germline V gene. CDR3 sequence: CASSRGQIGEKLFF. CDR3 nucleotide sequence: TGTGCCAGCAGTAGGGGACAGATCGGTGAAAAACTGTTTTTT.

This clone appeared a few times. The V and J genes are TRBV28 and TRBJ2-7; 9 nucleotides line up with TRBD1. V was clipped by 6 bases and J by 5 bases; unmatched bases: 8. This CDR3 is built from 14 residues. Germline CDR1 reads MDHEN; CDR2 reads SYDVKM. CDR3 amino acids: CASSEQGAVHEQYF. CDR3 in DNA: TGTGCCAGCAGCGAACAGGGGGCTGTCCACGAGCAGTACTTC.

The J gene is TRBJ2-3, the V gene TRBV11-3; 13 nucleotides line up with TRBD2. Trimming took 5 bases from V and 2 from J; bases not matched to a gene: 4. This CDR3 is 16 amino acids long. Germline V lookup: CDR1 SGHNT, CDR2 YENEEA. CDR3 coding DNA: TGTGCCAGCAGCCGCGGACTAGCGGGGGCCACAGATACGCAGTATTTT. This codes for CASSRGLAGATDTQYF.

J is TRBJ2-2 and V is TRBV4-1, with TRBD1 identical over 7 bases. CDR3 length: 21 residues. V dropped 0 bases and J dropped 2; count of bases not matched to a gene: 18. CDR1 is MGHRA and CDR2 is YSYEKL in the germline V gene. The CDR3 here is CASSQDPLRQGTRLNTGELFF. The CDR3, as DNA: TGCGCCAGCAGCCAAGACCCACTTCGACAGGGCACCCGCCTAAACACCGGGGAGCTGTTTTTT.

The chain joins TRBV5-4 to TRBJ1-1, with 7 bases lining up with TRBD1. This CDR3 has 15 amino acids. Unmatched junction bases numbered 3, after V lost 0 bases and J lost 1 base. Per germline, CDR1 SGHNT and CDR2 YYREEE (reference sequence). The CDR3 is CASSLEGQQNTEAFF. The CDR3 DNA reads as TGTGCCAGCAGCTTGGAGGGACAGCAGAACACTGAAGCTTTCTTT.

This chain joins TRBV28 and TRBJ1-5, with D perhaps TRBD1 (5 bases). V lost 7 bases to trimming and J lost 0 bases, with 22 bases between them. Germline loops: CDR1 MDHEN, CDR2 SYDVKM. CDR3 length: 18 amino acids. As DNA, the CDR3 is TGTGCCAGCATTGGTTTAAGGACACGAAGATCTAGCAATCAGCCCCAGCATTTT. This encodes CASIGLRTRRSSNQPQHF.

This clone appeared once. V is TRBV29-1 and J is TRBJ2-1; D is possibly TRBD2 (6 bases). Germline V gives CDR1 SQVTM, CDR2 ANQGSEA. Trimming stripped 6 bases from V and 8 bases from J, with 11 bases between. The CDR3 contains 11 residues. CDR3 amino acids: CSVGAGYEQFF. CDR3 bases: TGCAGCGTCGGGGCGGGGTATGAGCAGTTCTTC.

This chain joins TRBV6-6 and TRBJ1-1; D gene ambiguous. From germline, CDR1 is MNHNY and CDR2 SVGAGI (reference sequence). The V end was cut by 2 bases, the J end by 1 base, with 11 bases between. The CDR3 extends over 15 amino acids. CDR3 amino acids: CASSYPVRGNTEAFF. The CDR3 coding sequence is TGTGCCAGCAGTTACCCCGTACGGGGGAACACTGAAGCTTTCTTT.

This clone was detected a few times. The genes are TRBV19 and TRBJ1-5, with TRBD1 matching 11 bases. The CDR3 spans 17 residues. V gave up 4 bases and J gave up 1 base; unmatched junction bases: 6. In germline, CDR1 is LNHDA, CDR2 SQIVND (reference sequence). The CDR3 loop is CASSTLGQGGSNQPQHF. CDR3 nucleotides: TGTGCCAGTAGTACCCTGGGACAGGGGGGGAGCAATCAGCCCCAGCATTTT.

The CDR3 here is CAISESGTGGSYEQYF. As DNA, the CDR3 is TGTGCCATCAGTGAGTCCGGGACAGGGGGGTCCTACGAGCAGTACTTC. The chain joins TRBV10-3 to TRBJ2-7; 11 nucleotides match TRBD1. The V gene end was trimmed by 0 bases and the J gene end by 1 base; junction bases not matched to a gene: 2. CDR3 size: 16 residues. CDR1 is ENHRY, CDR2 SYGVKD, per germline.

V usage is TRBV5-6 and J usage is TRBJ1-2; 7 bases are shared with TRBD1. Germline CDR1 SGHDT, CDR2 YYEEEE. CDR3 length: 12 amino acids. V lost 4 bases to trimming and J lost 5 bases; unmatched junction nucleotides: 2. In DNA form, the CDR3 reads TGTGCCAGCAGCCGGACAGGTTATGGCTACACCTTC. As protein: CASSRTGYGYTF.

The chain couples TRBV7-2 to TRBJ1-3, with D tentatively TRBD1 (6 bases). The ends were cut back, 5 bases at V and 2 bases at J, with 13 bases in the middle. There are 15 residues in the CDR3. The germline V gene encodes CDR1 SGHTA and CDR2 FQGNSA. CDR3 in amino acids: CASSTSPGAGNTIYF. In DNA, the CDR3 is TGTGCCAGCAGCACCTCGCCAGGGGCTGGAAACACCATATATTTT.

V gene TRBV5-6 combines with J gene TRBJ2-3; 9 nucleotides agree with TRBD1. After removal of 4 bases from V and 4 bases from J, the junction contained 4 bases not matched to a gene. The CDR3 is 14 amino acids. Germline V lookup: CDR1 SGHDT, CDR2 YYEEEE. The CDR3 bases are TGTGCCAGCAGCCGACAGGGGGTACCAGATACGCAGTATTTT. This gives the protein CASSRQGVPDTQYF. Full variable domain (missing parts from reference TRBV5-6 and TRBJ2-3): DAGVTQSPTHLIKTRGQQVTLRCSPKSGHDTVSWYQQALGQGPQFIFQYYEEEERQRGNFPDRFSGHQFPNYSSELNVNALLLGDSALYLCASSRQGVPDTQYFGPGTRLTVL.

This chain uses TRBV7-2 with TRBJ2-7, with 7 nucleotides matching TRBD2. The CDR3 length is 15 residues. Per the germline V gene, CDR1 is SGHTA and CDR2 is FQGNSA. The ends lost 2 bases at V and 9 bases at J; junction bases unmatched: 13. This CDR3 is CASSLTGAGVAWQYF. The CDR3 DNA reads as TGTGCCAGCAGCTTAACTGGGGCGGGGGTGGCATGGCAGTACTTC.

This chain links TRBV6-5 with TRBJ2-1, with a possible D match to TRBD2 (5 bases). Between the trimmed V and J ends, which lost 0 bases and 7 bases, there was a span of 13 bases. The CDR3 extends over 15 amino acids. Per the germline V gene, CDR1 is MNHEY and CDR2 is SVGAGI. The CDR3 loop is CASSYSRAALNEQFF. For the CDR3, the DNA is TGTGCCAGCAGTTACTCGAGGGCAGCTTTGAATGAGCAGTTCTTC.

This rearrangement joins TRBV7-8 to TRBJ2-1; TRBD2 aligns across 11 bases. The germline V gene has CDR1 SGHVS and CDR2 FQNEAQ. The CDR3 totals 16 residues. Trimming at V came to 1 base and at J to 2 bases, leaving 1 base not matched to a gene. CDR3 sequence: CASSLGSGGAYNEQFF. DNA of the CDR3: TGTGCCAGCAGCTTAGGTAGCGGGGGGGCCTACAATGAGCAGTTCTTC.

The chain combines TRBV7-9 with TRBJ2-5, with a tentative D call TRBD1 (6 bases). Germline V gene data show CDR1 as SEHNR and CDR2 as FQNEAQ (reference sequence). The CDR3 contains 16 residues. The ends were cut back, 8 bases at V and 2 bases at J, with 21 bases in the middle. CDR3 amino acids: CASSLSGQSPQETQYF. For the CDR3, the DNA is TGTGCCAGCTCCCTCTCCGGACAGAGTCCTCAAGAGACCCAGTACTTC.

This sequence joins TRBV6-4 and TRBJ1-5, with D perhaps matching TRBD1 (6 bases). Between the trimmed V and J ends, which lost 0 bases and 3 bases, there was a span of 12 bases. The CDR3 covers 16 residues. Germline loops: CDR1 MRHNA, CDR2 SNTAGT. The CDR3 loop reads CASSDSNGGVNQPQHF. The CDR3 DNA follows: TGTGCCAGCAGTGACTCGAATGGGGGCGTCAATCAGCCCCAGCATTTT.